What follows are 30 T cell receptor beta chains derived from one specimen sequenced in a study of CD8 T cells in Susac syndrome. The RNA, about 0.45 to 1 ug, was put through reverse transcription using random hexamers. MiXCR, applied by TCRdb to the immunoSEQ multiplex PCR reads, yields one record per CDR3 protein. The data show some 120,000 distinct CDR3 sequences, about 93% seen once. Sequences were obtained from CD4+ T cells from PBMCs. The receptor source for this set is a human donor in good health.

The chain has TRBV15 and TRBJ2-7; 10 nucleotides match TRBD2. Losses at the gene ends were 0 bases for V and 2 bases for J; bases not matched to a gene: 4. The germline V gene has CDR1 LNHNV and CDR2 YYDKDF (reference sequence). The CDR3 has 16 residues. The CDR3 coding sequence is TGTGCCACCAGCAGAGAACTAGCGGGACTTCCCTACGAGCAGTACTTC. Protein product: CATSRELAGLPYEQYF.

The V call is TRBV20-1, the J call TRBJ2-1, with 8 nucleotides matching TRBD2. CDR3 length: 15 residues. J was trimmed by 3 bases and V by 6 bases; bases with no gene match: 10. CDR1 is DFQATT, CDR2 SNEGSKA, per germline (reference sequence). The CDR3 coding sequence is TGCAGTGCCCCTTCCGGGAGGGCACGCTACAATGAGCAGTTCTTC. Encoded protein: CSAPSGRARYNEQFF.

V usage is TRBV7-9 and J usage is TRBJ2-1; tentative D call: TRBD1 (6 bases). The CDR3 contains 14 residues. Trimming took off 2 bases at V and 8 bases at J, with 13 bases between the two ends. From germline, CDR1 is SEHNR and CDR2 FQNEAQ (reference sequence). CDR3 residues: CASSLFGRGDEQFF. The CDR3 DNA is TGTGCCAGCAGCTTATTCGGCAGGGGCGATGAGCAGTTCTTC.

This chain links TRBV2 with TRBJ2-1, with TRBD1 identical over 8 bases. The ends lost 5 bases at V and 2 bases at J; junction bases unmatched: 5. The CDR3 length is 15 residues. Germline lookup yields CDR1 SNHLY and CDR2 FYNNEI. In DNA, the CDR3 is TGTGCCAGCAGTTTGACAGGGGAGACCTACAATGAGCAGTTCTTC. Protein sequence: CASSLTGETYNEQFF.

The rearrangement links TRBV20-1 to TRBJ2-2; 7 bases align to TRBD2. The CDR3 is 15 amino acids. J gave up 5 bases and V 0 bases, and 6 bases lay outside the gene matches. Germline CDR1 and CDR2: DFQATT and SNEGSKA (reference sequence). The CDR3 is CSAREGGARTGELFF. CDR3 nucleotide sequence: TGCAGTGCTAGAGAGGGAGGGGCGAGGACCGGGGAGCTGTTTTTT.

As DNA, the CDR3 is TGTGCCAGCAGTGGGGGGAATAGCAATCAGCCCCAGCATTTT. It is translated as CASSGGNSNQPQHF. The V gene is TRBV2, the J gene TRBJ1-5, with a weak D call TRBD1 (5 bases). The CDR3 is made up of 14 amino acids. Germline CDR1 and CDR2: SNHLY and FYNNEI. The V end was cut by 4 bases, the J end by 0 bases, with 7 bases between.

V usage is TRBV18 and J usage is TRBJ2-5, with TRBD2 as a possible D gene (5 bases). The V end lost 2 bases, the J end lost 4 bases, and 11 bases lay between the germline ends. Germline V gives CDR1 KGHSH, CDR2 LQKENI. There are 14 residues in the CDR3. CDR3 residues: CASSPGVGGETQYF. Written as DNA, the CDR3 is TGTGCCAGCTCACCAGGGGTTGGAGGAGAGACCCAGTACTTC.

The rearrangement uses TRBV18 and TRBJ1-6; 7 nucleotides match TRBD1. With V trimmed by 5 bases and J by 7 bases, 5 bases remained unmatched. The CDR3 has 14 residues. The germline V gene encodes CDR1 KGHSH and CDR2 LQKENI. This chain's CDR3 is CASSVGQLNSPLHF. The CDR3 DNA sequence: TGTGCCAGCTCAGTGGGACAGTTGAATTCACCCCTCCACTTT.

This clonotype was recorded a few times. V and J are TRBV6-2 or TRBV6-3 and TRBJ2-7; D is possibly TRBD1 or TRBD2 (5 bases each). Trimming shortened V by 5 bases and J by 9 bases, and 17 bases separated the two germline ends. This CDR3 region has 13 residues. Germline V gene lookup returns CDR1 MNHEY and CDR2 SVGEGT. As DNA, the CDR3 is TGTGCCAGCAGTGAGGGGCCCAAGGGTGCGCAGTACTTC. As protein: CASSEGPKGAQYF.

The chain joins TRBV20-1 to TRBJ2-1; D ambiguous. Germline V gene lookup returns CDR1 DFQATT and CDR2 SNEGSKA (reference sequence). This CDR3 spans 15 amino acids. The V end was cut by 0 bases, the J end by 8 bases, with 17 bases between. The CDR3 coding sequence is TGCAGTGCTAGAGAGTCCCGGATCGGTTGGGATGAGCAGTTCTTC. Translated, it gives CSARESRIGWDEQFF.

The chain is built from TRBV6-6 and TRBJ2-1; D gene unclear. This CDR3 contains 13 residues. The germline V gene has CDR1 MNHNY and CDR2 SVGAGI (reference sequence). The ends were cut back, 9 bases at V and 0 bases at J, with 9 bases in the middle. CDR3 sequence reads: CASEISSYNEQFF. Here the CDR3 DNA reads TGTGCCAGTGAGATCAGCTCCTACAATGAGCAGTTCTTC.

The chain uses TRBV7-2 and TRBJ2-7, with unresolved D. This CDR3 comprises 15 residues. The germline gives CDR1 SGHTA, CDR2 FQGNSA. V was trimmed by 2 bases and J by 0 bases, leaving 11 bases between them. The CDR3 sequence is CASSLIQTSSYEQYF. Here the CDR3 DNA reads TGTGCCAGCAGCTTAATTCAGACAAGCTCCTACGAGCAGTACTTC.

CDR3 nucleotide sequence: TGTGCCAGCAGTCCCTTCAGCGGGAGGGGGCTAGATACGCAGTATTTT. Translated: CASSPFSGRGLDTQYF. The chain is built from TRBV27 and TRBJ2-3, with 10 bases aligning to TRBD2. J was trimmed by 5 bases and V by 5 bases; bases with no gene match: 10. The CDR3 runs to 16 residues. Germline lookup yields CDR1 MNHEY and CDR2 SMNVEV (reference sequence).

The rearrangement uses TRBV25-1 and TRBJ2-7, with TRBD2 identical over 9 bases. J was trimmed by 0 bases and V by 4 bases; bases with no gene match: 10. Germline values: CDR1 MGHDK, CDR2 SYGVNS. The CDR3 is 17 residues long. For the CDR3, the DNA is TGTGCCAGCAGTGTGGCTAGCGGGATATCGGCCTCCTACGAGCAGTACTTC. It encodes CASSVASGISASYEQYF.

V gene TRBV20-1 combines with J gene TRBJ1-6, with a possible D match to TRBD1 (5 bases). CDR3 length: 13 residues. The germline gives CDR1 DFQATT, CDR2 SNEGSKA (reference sequence). Trimming took 3 bases from V and 6 from J, leaving 9 bases between them. The CDR3 DNA sequence: TGCAGTGCTAGGGGGGGGATTAATTCACCCCTCCACTTT. Amino acid sequence: CSARGGINSPLHF.

The gene calls are TRBV5-1 and TRBJ1-1; D gene unclear. V dropped 6 bases and J dropped 3 bases, with 6 bases sitting between them. Germline CDR1 SGHRS, CDR2 YFSETQ. The CDR3 contains 11 residues. The CDR3 region is CASNTDTEAFF. The CDR3 region has the DNA TGCGCCAGCAATACGGACACTGAAGCTTTCTTT.

The V and J genes are TRBV6-1 and TRBJ2-7; 7 nucleotides agree with TRBD1. This CDR3 spans 12 amino acids. Germline loops: CDR1 MNHNS, CDR2 SASEGT. J gave up 6 bases and V 11 bases, and 10 bases lay outside the gene matches. The CDR3 nucleotides read TGTGCCGCACAGGGGACGAGGGGCGAGCAGTACTTC. It specifies CAAQGTRGEQYF.

The V gene is TRBV7-3, the J gene TRBJ2-4; D gene ambiguous. The V and J ends lost 1 base and 11 bases respectively, with 12 bases between them. The germline V gene has CDR1 SGHTA and CDR2 FQGTGA. The CDR3 extends over 13 amino acids. In nucleotides, the CDR3 is TGTGCCAGCAGCTTAAATGTTGGTGGCTTTCAGTACTTC. It is translated as CASSLNVGGFQYF. Using reference TRBV7-3 and TRBJ2-4 for the parts outside the CDR3, the full variable domain is GAGVSQTPSNKVTEKGKYVELRCDPISGHTALYWYRQSLGQGPEFLIYFQGTGAADDSGLPNDRFFAVRPEGSVSTLKIQRTERGDSAVYLCASSLNVGGFQYFGAGTRLSVL.

The V and J genes are TRBV6-1 and TRBJ2-1; unclear D gene. The CDR3 is 14 residues long. V was cut by 7 bases and J by 3 bases, with 13 bases left in between. Germline CDR1 MNHNS, CDR2 SASEGT. This chain's CDR3 is CASTLHLFYNEQFF. CDR3 coding DNA: TGTGCCAGCACCCTTCATCTGTTCTACAATGAGCAGTTCTTC.

The J gene is TRBJ1-5, the V gene TRBV6-5, with D possibly matching TRBD1 (6 bases). CDR3 length equals 15 residues. V lost 4 bases, J lost 4 bases, and 14 bases lay in between. CDR1 is MNHEY and CDR2 is SVGAGI in the germline V gene. CDR3 amino acids: CASSSSRDRNQPQHF. The DNA of the CDR3 is TGTGCCAGCAGTTCCTCCAGAGACAGGAATCAGCCCCAGCATTTT.

This chain connects TRBV12-5 to TRBJ2-7; 11 bases match TRBD2. This CDR3 region has 17 residues. CDR1 is LGHNT, CDR2 FRNRAP, per germline. V dropped 4 bases and J dropped 4; count of bases not matched to a gene: 12. CDR3 DNA sequence: TGTGCTAGTGGTTATAGTCTAGCGGGAGGCGGAAGATACGAGCAGTACTTC. This encodes CASGYSLAGGGRYEQYF.

This clonotype appeared once. The chain combines TRBV21-1 with TRBJ2-1; the tabulated D call, TRBD1, remains unverified against the DNA. TRBV21-1 is noted as a pseudogene. This CDR3 region has 18 residues. CDR3 sequence: CASSSRPGQGRSYNEQFF. The CDR3 bases are TGTGCCAGCAGCTCCCGGCCGGGACAGGGACGGTCCTACAATGAGCAGTTCTTC.

The chain recombines TRBV2 with TRBJ1-5; D gene uncertain. The V and J ends lost 0 bases and 2 bases respectively, with 5 bases between them. Germline lookup yields CDR1 SNHLY and CDR2 FYNNEI. The length of the CDR3 is 14 residues. The CDR3 spells CASSEARGNQPQHF. The CDR3 nucleotides are TGTGCCAGCAGTGAAGCCCGGGGCAATCAGCCCCAGCATTTT. The full variable domain, its missing parts supplied by reference TRBV2 and TRBJ1-5, is EPEVTQTPSHQVTQMGQEVILRCVPISNHLYFYWYRQILGQKVEFLVSFYNNEISEKSEIFDDQFSVERPDGSNFTLKIRSTKLEDSAMYFCASSEARGNQPQHFGDGTRLSIL.

The CDR3 nucleotides are TGTGCCAGCAGCACACCCCAGGGGACCGGTAATGAAAAACTGTTTTTT. Its translation: CASSTPQGTGNEKLFF. The genes are TRBV28 and TRBJ1-4, with TRBD1 as a possible D gene (6 bases). Germline lookup yields CDR1 MDHEN and CDR2 SYDVKM. The CDR3 is 16 amino acids. Trimming cost V 6 bases and J 4 bases, with 18 bases left between them.

The chain carries TRBV25-1 and TRBJ1-2; D unresolved. Germline CDR1 MGHDK, CDR2 SYGVNS. Trimming took 6 bases from V and 7 from J, leaving 27 bases between them. This CDR3 is 17 amino acids long. DNA of the CDR3: TGTGCCAGCAGCGATAGGGATTCGTGGCACGGACGGGGTGGCTACACCTTC. This codes for CASSDRDSWHGRGGYTF.

The CDR3 spells CASRENPKAFF. CDR3 DNA sequence: TGTGCCAGCAGAGAAAATCCGAAAGCTTTCTTT. The V and J genes are TRBV7-2 and TRBJ1-1; no firm D call. V lost 6 bases, J lost 9 bases, and 11 bases lay in between. Germline-derived CDR1 and CDR2 are SGHTA and FQGNSA. CDR3 length: 11 amino acids.

The J gene is TRBJ2-1, the V gene TRBV14; D may be TRBD1 (6 bases). There are 15 residues in the CDR3. CDR1 SGHDN and CDR2 FVKESK come from the germline V gene. Trimming pared 4 bases from V and 4 bases from J, leaving 14 bases between. The CDR3, as DNA: TGTGCCAGCAGCCGCCTTATGACAGGTTACAATGAGCAGTTCTTC. This gives the protein CASSRLMTGYNEQFF.

The rearrangement links TRBV6-2 or TRBV6-3 to TRBJ1-6; the match to TRBD1 covers 8 bases. Germline CDR1 MNHEY, CDR2 SVGEGT. This CDR3 spans 15 amino acids. J lost 11 bases, V lost 4 bases, and 10 bases had no gene match. The CDR3 coding sequence is TGTGCCAGCAGTTTGCAGGACAGGGATCACCCACCCCTCCACTTT. Encoded protein: CASSLQDRDHPPLHF.

This rearrangement joins TRBV2 to TRBJ2-1; the match to TRBD1 covers 9 bases. The CDR3 is made up of 14 amino acids. CDR1 SNHLY and CDR2 FYNNEI come from the germline V gene. With 0 bases clipped from V and 10 bases from J, the junction kept 4 bases outside the gene matches. CDR3: CASSEADRGGEQFF. For the CDR3, the DNA is TGTGCCAGCAGTGAAGCGGACAGGGGAGGGGAGCAGTTCTTC.

The rearrangement uses TRBV29-1 and TRBJ2-3, with D uncertain. Trimming removed 4 bases from V and 4 bases from J, with 18 bases in between. This CDR3 region has 15 residues. Germline-derived CDR1 and CDR2 are SQVTM and ANQGSEA. CDR3 DNA sequence: TGCAGCGTTGGAGTAAGTGGGCAGAATGCAGATACGCAGTATTTT. Its translation is CSVGVSGQNADTQYF.